The 25 T cell receptor beta chains below were found in one sample sequenced in a study of blood T cells in healthy people across ages. The second PCR ran about 6 to 12 cycles with a sample-barcoded 5' primer and J-beta primers. TCRdb reprocessed the 5' RACE reads with MiXCR, giving one entry per CDR3 protein. The data show about 940,000 distinct CDR3 sequences, approximately 49% seen once. Sequenced: blood. Receptors originate from a man aged 30 to 45 in good health.

The chain employs TRBV6-1 and TRBJ2-1, with TRBD2 matching 9 bases. The CDR3 length is 14 residues. Germline trimming cut 8 bases from V and 2 bases from J; bases unmatched to any gene: 4. In germline, CDR1 is MNHNS, CDR2 SASEGT. The CDR3 spells CASAGGEAYNEQFF. The CDR3 nucleotides read TGTGCCAGCGCGGGGGGGGAGGCCTACAATGAGCAGTTCTTC.

V is TRBV5-1 and J is TRBJ2-1, with D unclear. Germline V gives CDR1 SGHRS, CDR2 YFSETQ. The CDR3 covers 14 residues. V lost 3 bases and J lost 5, with 12 bases in between. The CDR3 loop is CASSSTDPDNEQFF. CDR3 DNA: TGCGCCAGCAGCTCTACTGACCCGGACAATGAGCAGTTCTTC. The full variable domain, rest sourced from reference TRBV5-1 and TRBJ2-1, is KAGVTQTPRYLIKTRGQQVTLSCSPISGHRSVSWYQQTPGQGLQFLFEYFSETQRNKGNFPGRFSGRQFSNSRSEMNVSTLELGDSALYLCASSSTDPDNEQFFGPGTRLTVL.

The chain recombines TRBV10-3 with TRBJ2-7; 7 bases map to TRBD1. J gave up 7 bases and V 3 bases, and 12 bases lay outside the gene matches. Germline values: CDR1 ENHRY, CDR2 SYGVKD. CDR3 length equals 15 residues. The CDR3 DNA is TGTGCCATCAGTGAACGACAGGGAGACATTGGGGAGCAGTACTTC. It translates to CAISERQGDIGEQYF.

V and J are TRBV5-5 and TRBJ2-1; D is possibly TRBD2 (6 bases). The CDR3 is made up of 17 amino acids. Germline V lookup: CDR1 SGHKS, CDR2 YYEKEE (reference sequence). Trimming cost V 3 bases and J 11 bases, with 27 bases left between them. The CDR3 loop reads CASSSDVGGLHRNKQFF. DNA for the CDR3: TGTGCCAGCAGCTCTGACGTCGGGGGACTCCACCGTAATAAGCAGTTCTTC. Full variable domain (remainder filled in from reference TRBV5-5 and TRBJ2-1): DAGVTQSPTHLIKTRGQQVTLRCSPISGHKSVSWYQQVLGQGPQFIFQYYEKEERGRGNFPDRFSARQFPNYSSELNVNALLLGDSALYLCASSSDVGGLHRNKQFFGPGTRLTVL.

The V gene is TRBV18, the J gene TRBJ2-3; D may be TRBD1 (6 bases). The V end was cut by 2 bases, the J end by 2 bases, with 11 bases between. The CDR3 is 15 residues long. Germline CDR1 and CDR2: KGHSH and LQKENI. CDR3 DNA sequence: TGTGCCAGCTCACCAGGTTGGACAGCCACAGATACGCAGTATTTT. As protein: CASSPGWTATDTQYF.

J is TRBJ2-2 and V is TRBV9; 10 bases align to TRBD2. The junction had 9 bases not matched to a gene; V was cut back by 4 bases and J by 0 bases. Germline V lookup: CDR1 SGDLS, CDR2 YYNGEE. The CDR3 totals 18 residues. The CDR3 sequence is CASSPPLAGFANTGELFF. Here the CDR3 DNA reads TGTGCCAGCAGCCCTCCACTAGCGGGGTTCGCGAACACCGGGGAGCTGTTTTTT.

This clonotype was observed a few times. V and J are TRBV12-3 or TRBV12-4 and TRBJ2-3, with D unresolved. This CDR3 has 14 residues. Trimming pared 4 bases from V and 4 bases from J, leaving 12 bases between. This CDR3 is CASSSSRRADTQYF. DNA for the CDR3: TGTGCCAGCAGTTCTAGTCGACGGGCAGATACGCAGTATTTT.

This clonotype was seen repeatedly, ten times or more. The chain couples TRBV4-1 to TRBJ2-1, with TRBD1 as a possible D gene (5 bases). V was trimmed by 4 bases and J by 5 bases, leaving 21 bases between them. The length of the CDR3 is 17 residues. The germline gives CDR1 MGHRA, CDR2 YSYEKL. CDR3 region: CASSPLKDTWRDNEQFF. The CDR3 bases are TGCGCCAGCAGCCCTTTAAAGGACACCTGGCGCGACAATGAGCAGTTCTTC.

This sequence joins TRBV14 and TRBJ2-4, with D tentatively TRBD1 (5 bases). The DNA end lines up better with TRBJ2-7; the J call may be wrong. This CDR3 region has 14 residues. Germline assignment: CDR1 SGHDN and CDR2 FVKESK. CDR3 loop: CASSHEIWGGEQYF. The CDR3 DNA sequence: TGTGCCAGCAGCCATGAGATATGGGGCGGCGAGCAGTACTTC.

The V call is TRBV7-3, the J call TRBJ2-1; TRBD2 matches at 9 bases. Trimming cost V 4 bases and J 6 bases; bases outside gene matches: 4. The CDR3 consists of 14 residues. Germline lookup yields CDR1 SGHTA and CDR2 FQGTGA. In DNA form, the CDR3 reads TGTGCCAGCAGCTCTAGCGGGGTGGGCAATGAGCAGTTCTTC. This encodes CASSSSGVGNEQFF.

V and J are TRBV9 and TRBJ2-7; D is unclear. The V and J ends lost 4 bases and 4 bases respectively, with 15 bases between them. Germline V gives CDR1 SGDLS, CDR2 YYNGEE. This CDR3 is 14 amino acids long. Here the CDR3 reads CASSLGTPGYEQYF. DNA for the CDR3: TGTGCCAGCAGCCTGGGAACCCCCGGGTACGAGCAGTACTTC.

The J gene is TRBJ2-7, the V gene TRBV29-1, with 9 bases lining up with TRBD2. Per the germline V gene, CDR1 is SQVTM and CDR2 is ANQGSEA. Trimming removed 7 bases from V and 6 bases from J; junction bases left unmatched: 10. This CDR3 comprises 13 residues. CDR3 nucleotide sequence: TGCAGCGCTACGATTAGCGGGGGATGCGAGCAGTACTTC. Its protein is CSATISGGCEQYF.

This chain links TRBV6-5 with TRBJ1-2; D perhaps matches TRBD1 (5 bases). Between the trimmed V and J ends, which lost 10 bases and 2 bases, there was a span of 20 bases. Germline lookup yields CDR1 MNHEY and CDR2 SVGAGI. This CDR3 contains 15 residues. CDR3: CATLTAGPINYGYTF. The CDR3 DNA reads as TGTGCCACCTTGACAGCAGGTCCCATCAACTATGGCTACACCTTC.

This clonotype was seen more than once but under ten times. This sequence joins TRBV7-2 and TRBJ2-3; TRBD2 matches at 9 bases. This CDR3 has 18 residues. After removal of 4 bases from V and 2 bases from J, the junction contained 13 bases not matched to a gene. Germline V gene lookup returns CDR1 SGHTA and CDR2 FQGNSA. CDR3 loop: CASSSRLTSGGFTDTQYF. Here the CDR3 DNA reads TGTGCCAGCAGCTCCCGTCTAACCAGCGGGGGGTTCACAGATACGCAGTATTTT.

J is TRBJ1-2 and V is TRBV6-5; TRBD1 might be the D (6 bases). Trimming took 6 bases from V and 6 from J, leaving 20 bases between them. Germline lookup yields CDR1 MNHEY and CDR2 SVGAGI. CDR3 length equals 15 residues. The CDR3 coding sequence is TGTGCCAGCAGCCGATCGACCGGACAGTACAATGGCTACACCTTC. Its protein is CASSRSTGQYNGYTF.

This clonotype was seen only once. The gene calls are TRBV2 and TRBJ2-1, with D unclear. Germline CDR1 SNHLY, CDR2 FYNNEI. Trimming left V 5 bases short and J 5 bases short, with 10 bases between. The CDR3 covers 13 residues. CDR3 DNA: TGTGCCAGCAGTCTCCGGGCCAACAATGAGCAGTTCTTC. Translating gives CASSLRANNEQFF.

CDR3 nucleotides: TGTGCCAGCAAGACAGGGGCCTTCCAAGAGACCCAGTACTTC. This gives the protein CASKTGAFQETQYF. The chain employs TRBV12-3 or TRBV12-4 and TRBJ2-5, with 8 bases that match TRBD1. After removal of 7 bases from V and 1 base from J, the junction contained 5 bases not matched to a gene. There are 14 residues in the CDR3.

This chain joins TRBV6-5 and TRBJ1-2, with no clear D. The length of the CDR3 is 13 residues. Per the germline V gene, CDR1 is MNHEY and CDR2 is SVGAGI. V shed 5 bases and J shed 0 bases, with 7 bases lying between them. As DNA, the CDR3 is TGTGCCAGCAGTCATCAGCCTAACTATGGCTACACCTTC. Protein product: CASSHQPNYGYTF.

The chain uses TRBV6-5 and TRBJ2-3; D perhaps matches TRBD2 (6 bases). V was shortened by 4 bases and J by 2 bases, with 10 bases between the two germline ends. The CDR3 length is 14 residues. Germline V gene data show CDR1 as MNHEY and CDR2 as SVGAGI. The CDR3: CASSWRGPTDTQYF. CDR3 DNA: TGTGCCAGCAGTTGGAGGGGACCCACAGATACGCAGTATTTT.

J is TRBJ2-1 and V is TRBV30, with 8 bases identical to TRBD2. The germline gives CDR1 GTSNPN, CDR2 SVGIG (reference sequence). Unmatched junction bases numbered 10, after V lost 5 bases and J lost 7 bases. This CDR3 comprises 14 residues. Here the CDR3 reads CAWDPSGFMNEQFF. For the CDR3, the DNA is TGTGCCTGGGACCCTAGCGGGTTCATGAATGAGCAGTTCTTC.

The chain is built from TRBV20-1 and TRBJ1-2; D may be TRBD1 (6 bases). Looked up from germline, CDR1 is DFQATT and CDR2 is SNEGSKA (reference sequence). The length of the CDR3 is 14 residues. V was pared by 3 bases and J by 4 bases, with 15 bases between. The CDR3 sequence is CSASKQGRGYGYTF. CDR3 DNA sequence: TGCAGTGCTAGCAAACAGGGACGGGGCTATGGCTACACCTTC.

This clonotype was detected a few times. The chain has TRBV6-5 and TRBJ2-5, with 7 positions matching TRBD1. The CDR3 loop spans 15 amino acids. V lost 2 bases to trimming and J lost 1 base; unmatched junction nucleotides: 4. CDR1 MNHEY and CDR2 SVGAGI come from the germline V gene. CDR3 nucleotides: TGTGCCAGCAGTTACGGGGGACAGCCCCAAGAGACCCAGTACTTC. Translated, it gives CASSYGGQPQETQYF.

This clonotype was recorded at least ten times. The chain links TRBV11-2 to TRBJ2-7; 9 nucleotides agree with TRBD2. Germline values: CDR1 SGHAT, CDR2 FQNNGV. Trimming at V came to 1 base and at J to 4 bases, leaving 8 bases not matched to a gene. The CDR3 sequence is 16 residues long. CDR3 in DNA: TGTGCCAGCAGCTTAGTAGGGAGCGGGGGGTTGTACGAGCAGTACTTC. Protein sequence: CASSLVGSGGLYEQYF.

This clonotype came up many times. The genes are TRBV25-1 and TRBJ2-7; 10 bases are shared with TRBD1. The CDR3 length is 14 residues. V lost 2 bases and J lost 6; bases outside the gene matches: 4. Germline CDR1 reads MGHDK; CDR2 reads SYGVNS. The DNA for the CDR3 is TGTGCCAGCAGTGAAGGGGACAGGGGATCCGAGCAGTACTTC. This translates into CASSEGDRGSEQYF.

In its sample, this clonotype was seen once. A much bigger clone sits one base away, suggesting this may be a read error. The CDR3 bases are TGTGCCAGCAGTTCCGGCTTAATGCATCTAGCGGGTTCATTCCACGAGCAGTACTTC. Translating it yields CASSSGLMHLAGSFHEQYF. The chain combines TRBV6-5 with TRBJ2-5, with TRBD2 identical over 8 bases. The J call may be incorrect, as the DNA end agrees better with TRBJ2-7. Germline assignment: CDR1 MNHEY and CDR2 SVGAGI. The CDR3 has 19 amino acids.